What follows are 2 T cell receptor beta chains derived from one specimen sequenced in a study of blood T cell repertoires in COVID-19. TCRdb keeps only in-frame clones here, not all; method: immunoSEQ multiplex PCR. The sample records about 210,000 clones, approximately 86% being singletons. The source material was PBMCs or T cells enriched from blood (not recorded which). The receptors shown here come from a woman in her 30s who had been exposed to COVID-19.

This chain uses TRBV11-2 with TRBJ1-4; a possible D gene is TRBD1 (5 bases). This CDR3 region has 15 residues. Germline CDR1 and CDR2: SGHAT and FQNNGV. Deletions cut 5 bases from V and 4 bases from J, with 14 bases between. This CDR3 is CASSRRQQINEKLFF. DNA for the CDR3: TGTGCCAGCAGCAGAAGACAGCAGATTAATGAAAAACTGTTTTTT.

The chain links TRBV18 to TRBJ1-2, with D uncertain. The CDR3 is 13 residues long. The V and J ends lost 4 bases and 2 bases respectively, with 8 bases between them. Germline V gene sequence: CDR1 KGHSH, CDR2 LQKENI. In nucleotides, the CDR3 is TGTGCCAGCTCACTGTCCGAGAACTATGGCTACACCTTC. It is translated as CASSLSENYGYTF.